The 2 T cell receptor beta chains below were found in one sample sequenced in a study of early T cells in non-severe SARS-CoV-2 infection. TCRdb re-derived calls from the 5' RACE reads in MiXCR, one entry per CDR3 protein. The sample shows some 60,000 distinct CDR3 sequences, less than 9.5% of them seen only once. Sequencing used whole blood. The receptors shown here come from an adult who was a healthcare worker with PCR-confirmed SARS-CoV-2 infection or an uninfected control (not recorded which).

This clonotype was seen at least ten times. This chain connects TRBV5-1 to TRBJ2-5; D perhaps matches TRBD2 (5 bases). CDR3 size: 13 residues. Germline values: CDR1 SGHRS, CDR2 YFSETQ. The germline V and J ends were trimmed by 3 bases and 4 bases, with 10 bases remaining between them. DNA of the CDR3: TGCGCCAGCAGCTCCGAGGACTTAGAGACCCAGTACTTC. It translates to CASSSEDLETQYF.

The sample holds a few counts of this clonotype. This chain connects TRBV7-8 to TRBJ2-7; a possible D gene is TRBD2 (6 bases). Germline loops: CDR1 SGHVS, CDR2 FQNEAQ. V shed 1 base and J shed 2 bases, with 9 bases lying between them. The CDR3 extends over 14 amino acids. The CDR3 sequence is CASSLGGGAYEQYF. The CDR3, as DNA: TGTGCCAGCAGCTTAGGCGGAGGGGCCTACGAGCAGTACTTC.